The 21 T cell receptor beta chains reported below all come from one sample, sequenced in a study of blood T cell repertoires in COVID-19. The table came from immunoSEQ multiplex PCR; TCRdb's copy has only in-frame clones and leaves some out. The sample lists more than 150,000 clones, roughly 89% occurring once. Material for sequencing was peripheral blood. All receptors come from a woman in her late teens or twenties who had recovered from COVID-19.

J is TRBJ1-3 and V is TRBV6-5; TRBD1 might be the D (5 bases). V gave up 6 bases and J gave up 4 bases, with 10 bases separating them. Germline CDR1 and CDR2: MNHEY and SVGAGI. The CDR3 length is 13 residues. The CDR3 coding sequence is TGTGCCAGCAGGCCAGGGTCCGGAAACACCATATATTTT. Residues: CASRPGSGNTIYF.

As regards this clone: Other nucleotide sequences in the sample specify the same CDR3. DNA for the CDR3: TGTGCCAGCTCACCTGACAGTAACTATGGCTACACCTTC. Protein: CASSPDSNYGYTF. This rearrangement joins TRBV18 to TRBJ1-2, with D possibly TRBD1 on 5 matching bases. Germline-derived CDR1 and CDR2 are KGHSH and LQKENI. V lost 3 bases and J lost 1, with 6 bases in between. The CDR3 has 13 amino acids. The complete variable domain, with remaining parts taken from reference TRBV18 and TRBJ1-2, reads NAGVMQNPRHLVRRRGQEARLRCSPMKGHSHVYWYRQLPEEGLKFMVYLQKENIIDESGMPKERFSAEFPKEGPSILRIQQVVRGDSAAYFCASSPDSNYGYTFGSGTRLTVV.

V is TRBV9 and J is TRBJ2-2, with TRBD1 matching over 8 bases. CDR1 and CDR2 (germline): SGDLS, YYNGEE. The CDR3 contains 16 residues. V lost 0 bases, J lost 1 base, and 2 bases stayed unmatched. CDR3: CASSVDDRGNTGELFF. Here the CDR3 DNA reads TGTGCCAGCAGCGTAGATGACAGGGGGAACACCGGGGAGCTGTTTTTT.

CDR3 DNA: TGTGCCAGCAGCGTTTCCGGGACAGCACACAATGAGCAGTTCTTC. This encodes CASSVSGTAHNEQFF. This sequence joins TRBV9 and TRBJ2-1; 7 nucleotides align to TRBD1. V lost 2 bases, J lost 5 bases, and 7 bases stayed unmatched. Looked up from germline, CDR1 is SGDLS and CDR2 is YYNGEE. The CDR3 totals 15 residues.

The DNA of the CDR3 is TGTGCCAGCAGCTTGGCAGGGGGGCTCGATCAGCCCCAGCATTTT. This gives the protein CASSLAGGLDQPQHF. V gene TRBV5-8 combines with J gene TRBJ1-5, with 7 nucleotides matching TRBD1. The length of the CDR3 is 15 residues. Germline V CDR1 and CDR2: SGHTS, YDEGEE. V lost 0 bases and J lost 5; bases outside the gene matches: 5. Full variable domain (missing parts from reference TRBV5-8 and TRBJ1-5): EAGVTQSPTHLIKTRGQQATLRCSPISGHTSVYWYQQALGLGLQFLLWYDEGEERNRGNFPPRFSGRQFPNYSSELNVNALELEDSALYLCASSLAGGLDQPQHFGDGTRLSIL.

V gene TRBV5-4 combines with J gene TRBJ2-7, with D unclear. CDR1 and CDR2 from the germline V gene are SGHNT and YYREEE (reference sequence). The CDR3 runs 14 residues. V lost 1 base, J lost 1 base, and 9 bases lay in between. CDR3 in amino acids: CASSLSLQSYEQYV. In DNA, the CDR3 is TGTGCCAGCAGCTTGTCGTTACAGTCCTACGAGCAGTACGTC.

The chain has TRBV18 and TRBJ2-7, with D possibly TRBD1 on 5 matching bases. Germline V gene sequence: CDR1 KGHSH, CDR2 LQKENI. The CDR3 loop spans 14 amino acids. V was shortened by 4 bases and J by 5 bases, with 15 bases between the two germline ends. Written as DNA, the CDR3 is TGTGCCAGCTCACAAACCACCGGCAGGGACGAGCAGTACTTC. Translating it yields CASSQTTGRDEQYF.

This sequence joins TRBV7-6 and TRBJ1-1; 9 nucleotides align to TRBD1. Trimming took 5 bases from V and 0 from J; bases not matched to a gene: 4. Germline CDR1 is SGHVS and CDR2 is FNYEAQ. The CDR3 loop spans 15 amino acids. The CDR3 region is CASSGRQGVNTEAFF. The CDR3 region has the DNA TGTGCCAGCAGCGGCAGACAGGGGGTGAACACTGAAGCTTTCTTT.

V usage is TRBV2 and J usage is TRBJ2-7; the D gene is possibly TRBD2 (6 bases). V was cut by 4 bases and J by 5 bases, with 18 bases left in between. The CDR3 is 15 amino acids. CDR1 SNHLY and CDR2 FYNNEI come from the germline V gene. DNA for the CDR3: TGTGCCAGCAGTGCGGATCTCTGGGGGGAAGACGAGCAGTACGTC. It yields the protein CASSADLWGEDEQYV.

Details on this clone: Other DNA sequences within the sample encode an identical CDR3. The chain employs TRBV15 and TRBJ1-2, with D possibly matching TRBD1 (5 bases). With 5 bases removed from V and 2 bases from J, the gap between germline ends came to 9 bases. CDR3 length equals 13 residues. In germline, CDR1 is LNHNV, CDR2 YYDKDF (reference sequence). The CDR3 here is CATSRGGNYGYTF. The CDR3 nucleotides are TGTGCCACCAGCCGGGGGGGGAACTATGGCTACACCTTC. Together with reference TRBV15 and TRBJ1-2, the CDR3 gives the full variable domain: DAMVIQNPRYQVTQFGKPVTLSCSQTLNHNVMYWYQQKSSQAPKLLFHYYDKDFNNEADTPDNFQSRRPNTSFCFLDIRSPGLGDTAMYLCATSRGGNYGYTFGSGTRLTVV.

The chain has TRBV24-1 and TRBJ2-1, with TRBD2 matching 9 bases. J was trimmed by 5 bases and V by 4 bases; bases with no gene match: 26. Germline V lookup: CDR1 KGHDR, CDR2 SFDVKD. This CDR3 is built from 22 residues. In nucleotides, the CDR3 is TGTGCCACCAGTGACTCTACCGGGACAGTGACCCCTCGGGTAGCGGGAGACAATGAGCAGTTCTTC. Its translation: CATSDSTGTVTPRVAGDNEQFF.

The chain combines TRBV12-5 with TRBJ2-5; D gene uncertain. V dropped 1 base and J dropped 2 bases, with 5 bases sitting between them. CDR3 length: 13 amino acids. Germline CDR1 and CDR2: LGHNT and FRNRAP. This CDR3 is CASGLGQQETQYF. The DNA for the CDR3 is TGTGCTAGTGGTTTGGGGCAACAAGAGACCCAGTACTTC.

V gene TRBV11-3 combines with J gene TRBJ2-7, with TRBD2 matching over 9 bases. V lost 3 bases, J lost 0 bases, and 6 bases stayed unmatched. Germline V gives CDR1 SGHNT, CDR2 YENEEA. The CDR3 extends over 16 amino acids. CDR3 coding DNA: TGTGCCAGCAGCTTTCCTACTAGCGGGCGCTCCTACGAGCAGTACGTC. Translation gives CASSFPTSGRSYEQYV.

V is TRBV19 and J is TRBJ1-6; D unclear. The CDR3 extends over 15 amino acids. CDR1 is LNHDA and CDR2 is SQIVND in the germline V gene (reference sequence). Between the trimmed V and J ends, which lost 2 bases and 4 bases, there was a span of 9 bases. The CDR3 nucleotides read TGTGCCAGTAGTATAAAGAGGCCTTATAATTCACCCCTCCACTTT. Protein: CASSIKRPYNSPLHF.

CDR3 DNA sequence: TGTGCCAGCAGTTTAGGCGGATACTACGAGCAGTACGTC. Encoded protein: CASSLGGYYEQYV. J is TRBJ2-7 and V is TRBV27, with D unclear. Germline V gene lookup returns CDR1 MNHEY and CDR2 SMNVEV (reference sequence). This CDR3 region has 13 residues. Trimming took 2 bases from V and 3 from J, leaving 8 bases between them.

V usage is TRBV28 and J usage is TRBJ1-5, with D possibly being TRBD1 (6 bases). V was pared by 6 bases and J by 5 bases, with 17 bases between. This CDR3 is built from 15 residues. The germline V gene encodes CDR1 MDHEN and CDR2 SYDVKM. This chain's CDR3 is CASSPQGMRDQPQHF. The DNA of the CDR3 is TGTGCCAGCAGCCCGCAGGGGATGAGGGATCAGCCCCAGCATTTT.

The CDR3 sequence: CASSQVYRGSGNTIYF. DNA for the CDR3: TGCGCCAGCAGCCAAGTGTACAGGGGGTCAGGAAACACCATATATTTT. This chain links TRBV4-3 with TRBJ1-3; 8 bases fit TRBD1. CDR1 is LGHNA and CDR2 is YSLEER in the germline V gene. V shed 1 base and J 4 bases; nucleotides not matched to a gene: 6. The CDR3 totals 16 residues.

The CDR3 DNA reads TGTGCCAGCAGTTACGGATGGACAGGGGTTTACGAGCAGTACTTC. It translates to CASSYGWTGVYEQYF. The rearrangement links TRBV6-5 to TRBJ2-7; 9 nucleotides agree with TRBD1. J gave up 4 bases and V 2 bases, and 6 bases lay outside the gene matches. Per germline, CDR1 MNHEY and CDR2 SVGAGI. The CDR3 spans 15 residues.

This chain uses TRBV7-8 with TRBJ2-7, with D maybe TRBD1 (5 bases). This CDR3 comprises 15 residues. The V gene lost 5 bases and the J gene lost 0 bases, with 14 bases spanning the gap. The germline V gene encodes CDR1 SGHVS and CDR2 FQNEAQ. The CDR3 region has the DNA TGTGCCAGCAGCCCTATCAGGGCTGGCTCCTACGAGCAGTACGTC. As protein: CASSPIRAGSYEQYV.

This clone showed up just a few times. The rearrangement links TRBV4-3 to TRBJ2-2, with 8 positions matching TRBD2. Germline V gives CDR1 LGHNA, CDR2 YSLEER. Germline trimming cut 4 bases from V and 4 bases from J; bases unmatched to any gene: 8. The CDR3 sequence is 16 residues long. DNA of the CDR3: TGCGCCAGCAGCCCCGTGGCGGGAGGAAGCACCGGGGAGCTGTTTTTT. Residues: CASSPVAGGSTGELFF.

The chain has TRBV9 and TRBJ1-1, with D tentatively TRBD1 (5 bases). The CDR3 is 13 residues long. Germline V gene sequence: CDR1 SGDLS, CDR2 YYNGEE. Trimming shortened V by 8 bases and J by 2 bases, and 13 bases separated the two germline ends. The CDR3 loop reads CASRGTGNTEAFF. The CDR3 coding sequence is TGTGCCAGTCGTGGAACAGGCAACACTGAAGCTTTCTTT.